A selection of T cell receptor beta chains follows, all from one sample in a study of blood T cell repertoires in COVID-19. TCRdb's table, derived via immunoSEQ multiplex PCR, lists solely in-frame clones and lacks some. The sample carries 60,000 to 65,000 clones, more than 60% recorded once. Material: peripheral blood. The receptor set was obtained from a human donor in a cohort sampled during active COVID-19. CDR3s include the opening cysteine and the closing phenylalanine or tryptophan. The D gene is left open where the match is weak. The size field is filled for only some rows; it gives once, few, many or a size class.

J | size | V | D | CDR3 | DNA
TRBJ2-2 | . | TRBV9 | TRBD2 | CASSHAGGGASGELFF | TGTGCCAGCAGCCACGCCGGCGGGGGGGCCAGTGGGGAGCTGTTTTTT
TRBJ2-5 | . | TRBV5-1 | TRBD2 | CASSHGLAGGPQETQYF | TGCGCCAGCAGCCACGGACTAGCGGGGGGACCACAAGAGACCCAGTACTTC
TRBJ1-4 | once | TRBV2 | TRBD1 | CASARTGGGGEKLFF | TGTGCCAGCGCCCGAACAGGGGGCGGGGGTGAAAAACTGTTTTTT
TRBJ2-3 | . | TRBV7-3 | TRBD2 | CASSPTSGGAGDTQYF | TGTGCCAGCAGCCCGACTAGCGGGGGGGCAGGAGATACGCAGTATTTT
TRBJ2-3 | . | TRBV2 | TRBD1 | CASRSGTGNTDTQYF | TGTGCCAGCAGATCCGGGACAGGGAACACAGATACGCAGTATTTT
TRBJ2-5 | . | TRBV7-2 | TRBD2 | CASSPIGTSGGARRKTQYF | TGTGCCAGCAGCCCAATAGGGACTAGCGGGGGGGCACGAAGAAAGACCCAGTACTTC
TRBJ2-6 | . | TRBV3-1/TRBV3-2 | . | CASSLSGANVLTF | TGTGCCAGCAGCTTATCTGGGGCCAACGTCCTGACTTTC
TRBJ1-3 | once | TRBV7-9 | . | CASSSDSIPGNTIYF | TGTGCCAGCAGCTCGGACAGCATACCTGGAAACACCATATATTTT
TRBJ2-2 | once | TRBV7-2 | . | CASSGPRGGELFF | TGTGCCAGCTCCGGGCCTCGGGGGGGGGAGCTGTTTTTT
TRBJ1-5 | . | TRBV19 | . | CASSMGGPNQPQHF | TGTGCCAGTAGTATGGGGGGGCCCAATCAGCCCCAGCATTTT
TRBJ1-2 | once | TRBV19 | . | CASTSRGGSYGYTF | TGTGCCAGTACCTCACGCGGGGGTAGCTATGGCTACACCTTC
TRBJ2-2 | . | TRBV19 | TRBD1 | CASVDRGVRAGELFF | TGTGCCAGTGTTGACAGGGGGGTTCGGGCCGGGGAGCTGTTTTTT
TRBJ1-6 | once | TRBV5-6 | . | CASRQGYNSPLHF | TGTGCCAGCAGGCAGGGCTATAATTCACCCCTCCACTTT
TRBJ2-3 | . | TRBV5-8 | TRBD1 | CASSSWTGFTDTQYF | TGTGCCAGCAGCTCTTGGACAGGTTTCACAGATACGCAGTATTTT
TRBJ2-5 | . | TRBV19 | TRBD1 | CASSNRGLETQYF | TGTGCCAGTAGTAACAGGGGATTGGAGACCCAGTACTTC
TRBJ1-4 | . | TRBV28 | . | CASSPGGGLVPNEKLFF | TGTGCCAGCAGTCCCGGGGGGGGTCTAGTACCTAATGAAAAACTGTTTTTT
TRBJ1-1 | few | TRBV5-4 | . | CASSSPTDFEAFF | TGTGCCAGCAGCTCACCGACAGATTTTGAAGCTTTCTTT
TRBJ2-2 | many | TRBV5-4 | . | CASSRAGASTGELFF | TGTGCCAGCAGCAGGGCGGGGGCGAGCACCGGGGAGCTGTTTTTT
TRBJ1-1 | . | TRBV5-1 | TRBD1 | CASSSIGQDTEAFF | TGCGCCAGCAGCTCCATAGGACAGGACACTGAAGCTTTCTTT
TRBJ2-1 | . | TRBV28 | TRBD2 | CASSLGGSSYNEQFF | TGTGCCAGCAGTTTAGGCGGGAGCTCCTACAATGAGCAGTTCTTC
TRBJ2-7 | . | TRBV27 | . | CASSPPGEASEQYF | TGTGCCAGCAGTCCCCCCGGGGAGGCATCCGAGCAGTACTTC
TRBJ1-1 | . | TRBV10-3 | . | CAISEGTSSEAFF | TGTGCCATCAGTGAGGGGACATCGTCTGAAGCTTTCTTT
TRBJ2-2 | many | TRBV7-9 | TRBD1 | CASSLTGAMNTGELFF | TGTGCCAGCAGCTTGACAGGGGCGATGAACACCGGGGAGCTGTTTTTT
TRBJ2-5 | . | TRBV7-8 | . | CATRRGGRDQETQYF | TGTGCCACACGGAGGGGGGGGAGGGACCAAGAGACCCAGTACTTC
TRBJ2-1 | . | TRBV6-5 | TRBD1 | CASSRPGQAYNEQFF | TGTGCCAGCAGTAGACCGGGACAGGCTTACAATGAGCAGTTCTTC
TRBJ1-4 | . | TRBV2 | . | CATSYVEGEKLFF | TGTGCCACCAGTTACGTCGAGGGTGAAAAACTGTTTTTT
TRBJ1-2 | . | TRBV30 | . | CAWSVLRDSGGYTF | TGTGCCTGGAGTGTACTCAGGGACTCTGGTGGCTACACCTTC
TRBJ2-7 | . | TRBV6-5 | . | CASSTDKYEQYF | TGTGCCAGCAGTACCGACAAGTACGAGCAGTACTTC
TRBJ2-1 | once | TRBV4-3 | . | CASSQDMGGNEQFF | TGCGCCAGCAGCCAAGATATGGGAGGCAATGAGCAGTTCTTC
TRBJ1-6 | few | TRBV9 | . | CASSDQLQPGHLPSDPNSPLHF | TGTGCCAGCAGTGACCAGCTCCAGCCGGGACACCTTCCATCGGACCCTAATTCACCCCTCCACTTT
TRBJ2-7 | . | TRBV2 | . | CASNEGGYPYEQYF | TGTGCCAGCAACGAGGGGGGGTATCCCTACGAGCAGTACTTC
TRBJ2-2 | . | TRBV30 | . | CASRRAGELFF | TGTGCCTCCCGGAGGGCCGGGGAGCTGTTTTTT
TRBJ2-7 | . | TRBV13 | . | CASSSPEASYEQYF | TGTGCCAGCAGCAGCCCAGAGGCCTCCTACGAGCAGTACTTC
TRBJ2-1 | . | TRBV9 | TRBD2 | CASNTGGATYNEQFF | TGTGCCAGCAATACCGGGGGGGCCACATACAATGAGCAGTTCTTC
TRBJ1-1 | . | TRBV10-3 | . | CAISEPGREAFF | TGTGCCATCAGTGAGCCAGGTCGTGAAGCTTTCTTT
TRBJ2-1 | . | TRBV29-1 | TRBD2 | CSVEGDVAGGRSYNEQFF | TGCAGCGTTGAAGGAGACGTAGCGGGGGGGCGGTCCTACAATGAGCAGTTCTTC
TRBJ2-7 | once | TRBV6-1 | TRBD1 | CASSEAPTGAGEQYF | TGTGCCAGCAGTGAAGCCCCGACAGGGGCGGGCGAGCAGTACTTC
TRBJ2-7 | . | TRBV7-2 | TRBD2 | CASRHSGGAYEQYF | TGTGCCAGCAGACACAGCGGGGGGGCCTACGAGCAGTACTTC
TRBJ1-2 | few | TRBV7-8 | . | CASSTRQDGGGYTF | TGTGCCAGCAGCACCCGACAGGACGGCGGTGGCTACACCTTC
TRBJ2-5 | . | TRBV12-3/TRBV12-4 | TRBD1 | CASSQQGGETQYF | TGTGCCAGCAGTCAACAGGGGGGAGAGACCCAGTACTTC
TRBJ2-1 | . | TRBV3-1/TRBV3-2 | . | CASSQNRVGEQFF | TGTGCCAGCAGCCAGAACAGGGTTGGTGAGCAGTTCTTC
TRBJ1-4 | . | TRBV3-1/TRBV3-2 | . | CASSQGGGEKLFF | TGTGCCAGCAGCCAAGGGGGCGGTGAAAAACTGTTTTTT
TRBJ2-2 | . | TRBV12-3/TRBV12-4 | TRBD1 | CASGTGDTGELFF | TGTGCCAGCGGGACAGGGGACACCGGGGAGCTGTTTTTT
TRBJ1-3 | once | TRBV18 | . | CASSSRETGNTIYF | TGTGCCAGCTCATCCCGGGAAACTGGAAACACCATATATTTT
TRBJ2-3 | . | TRBV2 | . | CASILRDSGTDTQYF | TGTGCCAGCATCCTCCGGGACTCAGGCACAGATACGCAGTATTTT
TRBJ1-3 | . | TRBV11-2 | . | CASSLGGSGNTIYF | TGTGCCAGCAGCTTAGGAGGTTCTGGAAACACCATATATTTT
TRBJ1-6 | . | TRBV7-9 | . | CASSLGVNSPLHF | TGTGCCAGCAGCTTAGGAGTAAATTCACCCCTCCACTTT
TRBJ2-1 | few | TRBV6-1 | . | CASSEFSEQFF | TGTGCCAGCAGTGAATTCAGTGAGCAGTTCTTC
TRBJ1-4 | . | TRBV19 | . | CASSIWPPRTNRETNEKLFF | TGTGCCAGTAGTATATGGCCCCCCCGCACAAACAGGGAGACTAATGAAAAACTGTTTTTT
TRBJ2-7 | . | TRBV6-5 | TRBD1 | CASRGQGKNEQYF | TGTGCCAGCAGGGGACAGGGAAAAAACGAGCAGTACTTC